A selection of T cell receptor beta chains follows, all from one sample in a study of blood T cell repertoires in COVID-19. Clones were sequenced by immunoSEQ multiplex PCR, and TCRdb holds only the in-frame ones, with some missing. The sample comprises roughly 310,000 clones, about 90% of which are singletons, and roughly 2.8% rests with the top ten. Sequencing was carried out using peripheral blood. The source is a woman in her twenties or thirties with COVID-19, enrolled during active disease. CDR3s include the opening cysteine and the closing phenylalanine or tryptophan. The order of the fields is CDR3 DNA, CDR3 protein, V gene, CDR3 length, clone size, D gene, J gene. A D gene is named only where the DNA matches it firmly. Clone size is shown for a subset of rows, as once, few, many or a class of expanded clone.

TGTGCCAGCAGCTTGGCGGGACAGCTAGCGAACACCGGGGAGCTGTTTTTT,CASSLAGQLANTGELFF,TRBV5-4,17,NA,TRBD1,TRBJ2-2
TGTGCCAGCAGCTTAACAGGTTACTATGGCTACACCTTC,CASSLTGYYGYTF,TRBV12-3/TRBV12-4,13,NA,NA,TRBJ1-2
TGCGCCAGCAGCTTGGGGGACAGGGGGGATTTCGAGCAGTACTTC,CASSLGDRGDFEQYF,TRBV5-1,15,NA,TRBD1,TRBJ2-7
TGTGCCAGCAGAGAGAATCCGACAAGGAACACTGAAGCTTTCTTT,CASRENPTRNTEAFF,TRBV5-5,15,NA,NA,TRBJ1-1
TGCGCCAGCAGCTTGGAAGAGGGTGTAACCTACGAGCAGTACTTC,CASSLEEGVTYEQYF,TRBV5-1,15,NA,NA,TRBJ2-7
TGCGCCAGCAGCTTGGGACAGGGGCCCTCCTACGAGCAGTACTTC,CASSLGQGPSYEQYF,TRBV5-1,15,NA,TRBD1,TRBJ2-7
TGTGCCAGCTCCCTGGGGGGGGGCGTCAGGGGCCTCCACTTT,CASSLGGGVRGLHF,TRBV7-2,14,NA,NA,TRBJ1-6
TGTGCCAGCAGTCCGACAGCCTCTAACTATGGCTACACCTTC,CASSPTASNYGYTF,TRBV6-6,14,NA,NA,TRBJ1-2
TGTGCCAGCAGCGCCGACGGGAGGAGCGATGAGCAGTTCTTC,CASSADGRSDEQFF,TRBV9,14,NA,TRBD2,TRBJ2-1
TGTGCCAGCAGTGACGGGCAGGGGGCTGCAGATACGCAGTATTTT,CASSDGQGAADTQYF,TRBV6-4,15,NA,TRBD1,TRBJ2-3
TGTGCCACCAGCAGAGTGGCTGAAAAACTGTTTTTT,CATSRVAEKLFF,TRBV15,12,NA,NA,TRBJ1-4
TGCGCCAGCAGCTGGGGGAGTAGCGGGGCAGATACGCAGTATTTT,CASSWGSSGADTQYF,TRBV5-1,15,NA,TRBD2,TRBJ2-3
TGTGCCAGCAGCGTAGAGGCTAGCGTAGTTGAGACCCAGTACTTC,CASSVEASVVETQYF,TRBV9,15,NA,NA,TRBJ2-5
TGTGCCTGGAGGGACAAGAAAGGGGTCGGAGAGACCCAGTACTTC,CAWRDKKGVGETQYF,TRBV30,15,NA,NA,TRBJ2-5
TGTGCCAGCAGTCCCCAGCGGAGCCCACTCTACGAGCAGTACTTC,CASSPQRSPLYEQYF,TRBV28,15,NA,NA,TRBJ2-7
TGTGCCACCCGAGGCGTGAACACTGAAGCTTTCTTT,CATRGVNTEAFF,TRBV10-3,12,few,NA,TRBJ1-1
TGTGCCAGTATTGGCCGGGACCCGGGAGGAATAGATACGCAGTATTTT,CASIGRDPGGIDTQYF,TRBV19,16,NA,TRBD2,TRBJ2-3